This TCR beta chain was documented in a study of blood T cells in healthy people across ages. Points on this clonotype: Its antigen is as yet unknown.

Study results and caveats: Total diversity from one million sequenced T cells was likely underestimated.

Those donating, healthy Caucasian individuals from Russia, were aged about 6 to 95. This CDR3 spans 15 amino acids. CDR1 and CDR2 from the germline V gene are SGHRS and YFSETQ. With a J-beta primer mix and a sample-barcoded 5' primer, a second PCR ran 7 to 11 cycles. MiXCR, applied by TCRdb to the 5' RACE reads, yields one record per CDR3 protein. The sample consists of 950,000 to 1,200,000 distinct CDR3 sequences, more than 30% of them appearing once. The receptor comes from a man aged 18 to 30 in good health. Sequenced material: blood. This chain links TRBV5-1 with TRBJ2-4; a possible D gene is TRBD2 (5 bases). The last part of the DNA fits TRBJ2-5 better; the J call may be wrong. CDR3 coding DNA: TGCGCCAGCAGCCCCCAACTAGACCTCCAAGAGACCCAGTACTTC. Protein: CASSPQLDLQETQYF.